This T cell receptor (beta chain) was captured by sequencing in a study of identical twins. V was clipped by 6 bases and J by 7 bases; unmatched bases: 9. The length of the CDR3 is 15 residues. Per germline, CDR1 SGHTA and CDR2 FQGTGA. Via MiXCR, TCRdb re-called the 5' RACE reads, giving one row per CDR3 protein. Of 200,000 to 300,000 distinct CDR3 sequences listed, about 7% are singletons. This sample also appeared in a second study, on yellow fever vaccine responses in identical twins.

The specimen sequenced was memory (CD45RO+) T cells sorted from blood. This chain uses TRBV7-3 with TRBJ2-1; the match to TRBD2 covers 10 bases. The source of this sequence is a woman aged 18-29 years in good health. CDR3 DNA sequence: TGTGCCAGCAGTATCGGGACTAGCGACGCTAATGAGCAGTTCTTC. The encoded protein is CASSIGTSDANEQFF.